A single sample gave rise to the 10 T cell receptor beta chains below, sequenced in a study of T cell repertoires in cytomegalovirus infection. TCRdb re-called the reads through MiXCR, storing one row per CDR3 protein. The repertoire holds about 470,000 distinct CDR3 sequences, with 40% to 50% as singletons. No antigen has been assigned to these receptors. Sample: cultured PBMCs, taken from culture after CMV antigen stimulation. These receptor sequences come from a human donor in good health (CMV status not recorded). Some clones in this sample may be carry-over from other donors' samples.

Regarding this clonotype: The germline gene is not matched at one end of the junction; a read error may be the cause. The chain employs TRBV6-6 and TRBJ2-7; TRBD1 agrees at 7 bases. The CDR3 spans 13 residues. In germline, CDR1 is MNHNY, CDR2 SVGAGI (reference sequence). As DNA, the CDR3 is TGTGCCAGCAGTTCTAGGTTGCGACAGGGTTGGTCCTTC. This sequence encodes CASSSRLRQGWSF.

This clonotype was seen more than once but under ten times. This sequence joins TRBV20-1 and TRBJ2-7, with D possibly called TRBD1 or TRBD2 (5 bases each). The V end was cut by 2 bases, the J end by 0 bases, with 17 bases between. The germline V gene encodes CDR1 DFQATT and CDR2 SNEGSKA (reference sequence). CDR3 length equals 16 residues. CDR3 nucleotides: TGCAGTGCTAGACCACCGGGAAAGGGGCCCTCCTACGAGCAGTACTTC. This encodes CSARPPGKGPSYEQYF.

V gene TRBV29-1 combines with J gene TRBJ2-1, with 13 bases that match TRBD2. The length of the CDR3 is 14 residues. Germline values: CDR1 SQVTM, CDR2 ANQGSEA. J lost 8 bases, V lost 4 bases, and 5 bases had no gene match. The CDR3 coding sequence is TGCAGCGTTGGGGGACTAGCGGGACGGCATGAGCAGTTCTTC. Protein sequence: CSVGGLAGRHEQFF.

This clonotype was detected only a few times. The V and J genes are TRBV7-9 and TRBJ1-3; the match to TRBD1 covers 8 bases. In germline, CDR1 is SEHNR, CDR2 FQNEAQ (reference sequence). The trim removed 3 bases at V and 0 bases at J, leaving 1 base unmatched. The CDR3 length is 15 residues. CDR3 loop: CASSLGQDSGNTIYF. CDR3 coding DNA: TGTGCCAGCAGCTTGGGACAGGACTCTGGAAACACCATATATTTT.

This clonotype has only a few counts. This sequence joins TRBV12-3 or TRBV12-4 and TRBJ1-2; D ambiguous. This CDR3 is 12 amino acids long. CDR3 in amino acids: CAQANSNYGYTF. The CDR3 coding sequence is TGTGCTCAGGCCAACTCTAACTATGGCTACACCTTC.

This clonotype was seen ten or more times. The chain is built from TRBV7-2 and TRBJ1-2, with D perhaps matching TRBD1 (6 bases). There are 15 residues in the CDR3. Germline V gene lookup returns CDR1 SGHTA and CDR2 FQGNSA. The germline V and J ends were trimmed by 5 bases and 4 bases, with 17 bases remaining between them. CDR3 DNA sequence: TGTGCCAGCAGCCTAACTCGGGGGCTAATCTATGGCTACACCTTC. The encoded protein is CASSLTRGLIYGYTF.

This chain uses TRBV12-3 or TRBV12-4 with TRBJ2-7; 8 positions match TRBD1. The CDR3 is 12 residues long. The V gene end was trimmed by 6 bases and the J gene end by 12 bases; junction bases not matched to a gene: 10. The CDR3 protein is CASREDRGRLYF. CDR3 DNA: TGTGCCAGCAGAGAAGACAGGGGTAGGCTGTACTTC.

The CDR3 DNA sequence: TGTGCCAGCAGCCAAGGGGACGGAGAAAATGAAAAACTGTTTTTT. Translation: CASSQGDGENEKLFF. V is TRBV7-9 and J is TRBJ1-4, with D possibly being TRBD1 (5 bases). CDR1 and CDR2 from the germline V gene are SEHNR and FQNEAQ (reference sequence). V dropped 5 bases and J dropped 5 bases, with 15 bases sitting between them. The CDR3 consists of 15 residues.

This clonotype was seen repeatedly, ten times or more. CDR3 nucleotide sequence: TGTGCCAGCAGCTTAGGACTAGCGGAGCAAGAGACCCAGTACTTC. Translated, it gives CASSLGLAEQETQYF. The chain carries TRBV7-2 and TRBJ2-5; 9 bases match TRBD2. Germline V gives CDR1 SGHTA, CDR2 FQGNSA. CDR3 length equals 15 residues. Trimming took 1 base from V and 2 from J; bases not matched to a gene: 2. Full variable domain (remainder filled in from reference TRBV7-2 and TRBJ2-5): GAGVSQSPSNKVTEKGKDVELRCDPISGHTALYWYRQSLGQGLEFLIYFQGNSAPDKSGLPSDRFSAERTGGSVSTLTIQRTQQEDSAVYLCASSLGLAEQETQYFGPGTRLLVL.

CDR3 bases: TGTGCCAGCAGTCGGGGAGGGGGGACCTATGGCTACACCTTC. Translation: CASSRGGGTYGYTF. V usage is TRBV12-3 or TRBV12-4 and J usage is TRBJ1-2; D may be TRBD1 (6 bases). The CDR3 is 14 residues long. V was pared by 5 bases and J by 4 bases, with 14 bases between.